The present T cell receptor (beta chain) was sequenced within a study of read filtering for tumor transcriptome and immune sequencing. About the study: R-ISS stage counts were fewer than ten for I, 16 for II, 7 for III. Findings and caveats of the study: Dropping single-read clonotypes raised IR-seq and RNA-seq shared-clonotype correlation. About four fifths of IR-seq clonotypes had a single read, yet these held 3.5% to 4.5% of reads.

The library was built from roughly 400 ng RNA with molecular barcoded adaptors for alpha/delta and beta/gamma chains. Via MiXCR, TCRdb re-called the reads, giving one row per CDR3 protein. The sample has 120,000 or so distinct CDR3 sequences, roughly 13% seen once. Sampling of bone marrow took place during active disease in every patient. The CDR3 covers 13 residues. Trimming stripped 6 bases from V and 7 bases from J, with 18 bases between. Germline-derived CDR1 and CDR2 are GTSNPN and SVGIG (reference sequence). This clonotype was seen a single time. Its antigen is not identified. This TCR was sampled from a donor at least 40 years old with multiple myeloma. This chain uses TRBV30 with TRBJ2-5; no clear D. Sequences were obtained from a population of CD138-negative cells sorted from bone marrow. In DNA, the CDR3 is TGTGCCTGCACCTACGAACCTTTTCGGACCCAGTACTTC. Translating it yields CACTYEPFRTQYF.